This TCR beta chain was found in a study of shared clonotypes between healthy human individuals. General study points: Sharing across four donors was highest in naive CD4 (around 5%) and lowest in memory CD8 (roughly 0.4%).

Splitting of each subset's genomic DNA was done evenly across several immunoSEQ plates. Measured with immunoSEQ multiplex PCR; TCRdb has only the in-frame clones, and not every one. This table has roughly 700,000 clones, around two thirds appearing once. The CDR3 length is 15 residues. In germline, CDR1 is MNHNS, CDR2 SASEGT. J was trimmed by 6 bases and V by 4 bases; bases with no gene match: 10. This clone was detected a few times. Its antigen is unknown. The chain links TRBV6-1 to TRBJ1-2; TRBD1 matches 8 bases. The sample comprised memory CD4+ T cells sorted from blood. Indicated subset: CD45RA-negative fraction. The clonotype comes from a woman younger than 45 in good health. The CDR3 DNA reads as TGTGCCAGCAGTGGCTGGACAGGGACATTCAATGGCTACACCTTC. Residues: CASSGWTGTFNGYTF.